This is a list of T cell receptor beta chains from one sample in a study of blood T cells in healthy people across ages. TCRdb ran MiXCR on the 5' RACE reads and lists one entry per CDR3 protein. Of 630,000 or so distinct CDR3 sequences listed, about 30% are singletons. The sample consisted of blood. The receptors come from a woman over 75 in good health. The CDR3 runs from the conserved cysteine through the conserved F or W. Fields, in order: clone size, J gene, D gene, V gene, CDR3 DNA, CDR3 protein. The D gene is left open where the match is weak. Not all rows give a size; the values are once, few, many and, for expanded clones, a class.

>.|TRBJ1-1|.|TRBV30
TGTGCCCTCTCCAGGGGCCCCATGAACACTGAAGCTTTCTTT
CALSRGPMNTEAFF
>few|TRBJ1-1|.|TRBV27
TGTGCCAGCAGTTTATATTCACAGAGGGGGGGCACTGAAGCTTTCTTT
CASSLYSQRGGTEAFF
>.|TRBJ2-2|.|TRBV3-1
TGTGCCAGCAGCCAAGAGATTACGGCGGCGAACACCGGGGAGCTGTTTTTT
CASSQEITAANTGELFF
>few|TRBJ1-6|.|TRBV30
TGTGCCTGGAGTGTACGCGCAGGAGATAATTCACCCCTCCACTTT
CAWSVRAGDNSPLHF
>.|TRBJ1-3|TRBD1|TRBV20-1
TGCAGTGCCTTTACCGGGACAGGCTCCGGAAACACCATATATTTT
CSAFTGTGSGNTIYF
>few|TRBJ1-1|.|TRBV4-3
TGCGCCAGCAGCTATGGGAATAGGAACACTGAAGCTTTCTTT
CASSYGNRNTEAFF
>few|TRBJ1-1|.|TRBV20-1
TGCAGTGCTAGAGGACAGAGGAACACTGAAGCTTTCTTT
CSARGQRNTEAFF
>many|TRBJ2-1|TRBD1|TRBV5-1
TGCGCCAGCAGCTTGACAGGGGTGGTTGATGAGCAGTTCTTC
CASSLTGVVDEQFF
>.|TRBJ2-5|.|TRBV20-1
TGCAGTGCTAGAGATCTAGGACGGTCGGAGACCCAGTACTTC
CSARDLGRSETQYF
>many|TRBJ2-1|.|TRBV20-1
TGCAGTGCTAGAGAGGGGCAGGCTAAAAATGAGCAGTTCTTC
CSAREGQAKNEQFF
>.|TRBJ1-5|.|TRBV18
TGTGCCAGCTCACCGACAGCTCATAGCAATCAGCCCCAGCATTTT
CASSPTAHSNQPQHF
>.|TRBJ1-4|TRBD1|TRBV5-1
TGCGCCAGCAGCCCCCGGACAGGGGGCGCGTCGGAAAAACTGTTTTTT
CASSPRTGGASEKLFF
>.|TRBJ1-5|.|TRBV4-2
TGTGCCGGCAGCCAAGTAACCGCTGGGGGAAAGCGGCCCCAGCATTTT
CAGSQVTAGGKRPQHF
>many|TRBJ2-5|TRBD1|TRBV27
TGTGCCAGCAAGACAGGGGGGGGGACCCAGTACTTC
CASKTGGGTQYF
>.|TRBJ2-7|.|TRBV24-1
TGTGCCACCAGCACCCCCGGGGTTCCGGGTCCCTACAATGAGCAGTACTTC
CATSTPGVPGPYNEQYF
>.|TRBJ1-1|TRBD1|TRBV2
TGTGCCAGCAGTGGAGACAGGGGGCGCACTGAAGCTTTTTTT
CASSGDRGRTEAFF
>few|TRBJ1-1|.|TRBV6-6
TGTGCCAGCAGTTCCTCGACAGGGAACACTGAAGCTTTCTTT
CASSSSTGNTEAFF
>.|TRBJ2-2|TRBD2|TRBV28
TGTGCCAGCACCTCCCGGGCTAGCGGGGGGGTCCACACCGGGGAGCTGTTTTTT
CASTSRASGGVHTGELFF
>many|TRBJ2-3|.|TRBV10-3
TGTGCCATCAGTGATGTGGAGGCGGGCACAGATACGCAGTATTTT
CAISDVEAGTDTQYF
>many|TRBJ2-4|TRBD1|TRBV5-1
TGCGCCAGCAGCTTCACAATCATGGACAGGGGGTTTCAGTACTTC
CASSFTIMDRGFQYF
>.|TRBJ2-5|.|TRBV7-6
TGTGCCAGCAGCTTGCGCACGGGGGTCGGAGAGACCCAGTACTTC
CASSLRTGVGETQYF
>many|TRBJ2-1|TRBD2|TRBV20-1
TGCAGTGCTACGGAAGAGCGGGGGGGTTACAATGAGCAGTTCTTC
CSATEERGGYNEQFF
>few|TRBJ2-7|.|TRBV4-2
TGTGCCAGCAGCGGGGTAGCGCAGCACGAGCAGTACTTC
CASSGVAQHEQYF
>.|TRBJ1-6|.|TRBV7-2
TGTGCCAGCAGCCGTGGGGGGGGATCACCCCTCCACTTT
CASSRGGGSPLHF
>many|TRBJ1-4|.|TRBV7-2
TGTGCCAGCAGCCCCTATGCAGGGGCCTGGGAAAAACTGTTTTTT
CASSPYAGAWEKLFF
>.|TRBJ1-2|TRBD1|TRBV24-1
TGTGCCACCAGTGATCCAGGGGGAACTCGAGGCTACACCTTC
CATSDPGGTRGYTF
>many|TRBJ2-1|TRBD2|TRBV4-1
TGCGCCAGCAGCCAATTTAGCGGGGGGGCGGTAAATGAGCAGTTCTTC
CASSQFSGGAVNEQFF
>.|TRBJ1-5|.|TRBV12-3/TRBV12-4
TGTGCCAGCAGCCCGGGGTACAATCAGCCCCAGCATTTT
CASSPGYNQPQHF
>.|TRBJ2-5|.|TRBV7-3
TGTGCCAGCAGCTTAAGCCGGCAGGATGGGCTGTACTTC
CASSLSRQDGLYF
>.|TRBJ1-2|.|TRBV15
TGTGCCACCAGCAGAGGACCAGGGGTAATGAGTGGCTACACCTTC
CATSRGPGVMSGYTF
>.|TRBJ2-5|TRBD2|TRBV14
TGTGCCAGCAGCCCGGGACTAGCACGGGAAGAGACCCAGTACTTC
CASSPGLAREETQYF
>.|TRBJ2-1|.|TRBV11-2
TGTGCCAGCAGCCGAAGTCGGACCCAGAGCTCCTACAATGAGCAGTTCTTC
CASSRSRTQSSYNEQFF
>.|TRBJ2-7|.|TRBV2
TGTGCCAGCAGTGATGGGGTCTACGAGCAGTACTTC
CASSDGVYEQYF
>few|TRBJ1-2|.|TRBV5-8
TGTGCCAGCACCCACGCCCGGGGATACAACTATGGCTACACCTTC
CASTHARGYNYGYTF
>.|TRBJ2-3|TRBD1|TRBV6-2/TRBV6-3
TGTGCCAGCAGTTGGACAAGGGGGCGAGGCACAGATACGCAGTATTTT
CASSWTRGRGTDTQYF
>many|TRBJ2-1|.|TRBV4-3
TGCGCCAGCAGCCAAGATCTCACTAGTGGCGATGAGCAGTTCTTC
CASSQDLTSGDEQFF
>many|TRBJ1-1|.|TRBV27
TGTGCCAGCAGCGCAAATCAAGGCCGATCTGAAGCTTTCTTT
CASSANQGRSEAFF
>.|TRBJ1-2|TRBD1|TRBV7-2
TGTGCCAGCAGCTCTACCGGGACAGATCAGGCTGGTGGCTACACCTTC
CASSSTGTDQAGGYTF
>many|TRBJ1-2|TRBD1|TRBV28
TGTGCCAGCAGTGAGACAGGGCGTCCTTTCGGCTACACCTTC
CASSETGRPFGYTF
>many|TRBJ2-7|TRBD1|TRBV25-1
TGTGCCAGCAGTGGACTCACAGGGGGTGTCACCTACGAGCAGTACTTC
CASSGLTGGVTYEQYF
>.|TRBJ2-7|.|TRBV30
TGTACCTGGAGTGTAGGAGTATACGAGCAGTACTTC
CTWSVGVYEQYF
>many|TRBJ1-6|TRBD1|TRBV5-1
TGCGCCAGCAGCTGGAGGACAGGGGCGGATTCACCCCTCCACTTT
CASSWRTGADSPLHF
>many|TRBJ2-7|.|TRBV21-1
TGTGCCAGCAGCAAATCTTTTTTCGAGAGCTCCTACGAGCAGTACTTC
CASSKSFFESSYEQYF
>many|TRBJ2-7|.|TRBV28
TGTGCCAGCAGTTTACCTCGCGCGGTGAAATACGAGCAGTACTTC
CASSLPRAVKYEQYF